The 23 T cell receptor beta chains given below trace back to one sample, sequenced in a study of neurological immune-mediated disorders. TCRdb itself ran the 5' RACE reads through MiXCR, one entry per CDR3 protein. This sample has tens of thousands of distinct CDR3 sequences; approximately 5% occur once, and the top ten carry 2% to 2.5%. Sequencing was carried out using PBMCs. The receptors here all came from a woman aged 30 to 39 with multiple sclerosis.

This clonotype was recorded at least ten times. V and J are TRBV20-1 and TRBJ2-2, with D perhaps matching TRBD2 (6 bases). The germline V gene encodes CDR1 DFQATT and CDR2 SNEGSKA (reference sequence). This CDR3 spans 14 amino acids. With 5 bases removed from V and 4 bases from J, the gap between germline ends came to 14 bases. CDR3: CSALTEGSTGELFF. DNA of the CDR3: TGCAGTGCTCTTACGGAGGGAAGCACCGGGGAGCTGTTTTTT.

This clonotype was observed many times. The rearrangement joins TRBV5-5 to TRBJ2-5, with a weak D call TRBD2 (7 bases). The V gene lost 0 bases and the J gene lost 1 base, with 16 bases spanning the gap. This CDR3 is 17 amino acids long. Germline CDR1 SGHKS, CDR2 YYEKEE (reference sequence). For the CDR3, the DNA is TGTGCCAGCAGCTTGGGTCCGGGGGGCTTCGTCCAAGAGACCCAGTACTTC. Translation: CASSLGPGGFVQETQYF.

This clonotype has a count of ten or more. The genes are TRBV5-1 and TRBJ2-3; 12 nucleotides agree with TRBD2. The V segment lost 2 bases and the J segment 5 bases; nucleotides outside the gene matches: 15. This CDR3 region has 19 residues. From germline, CDR1 is SGHRS and CDR2 YFSETQ. CDR3 loop: CASSFPQTSGSSAGDTQYF. DNA for the CDR3: TGCGCCAGCAGCTTTCCCCAGACTAGCGGGAGTTCGGCTGGAGATACGCAGTATTTT.

This clonotype came up many times. V gene TRBV10-3 combines with J gene TRBJ2-7, with 13 bases aligning to TRBD2. Germline assignment: CDR1 ENHRY and CDR2 SYGVKD. The trim removed 6 bases at V and 6 bases at J, leaving 2 bases unmatched. The CDR3 is 13 amino acids. The CDR3 DNA reads TGTGCCATCAGGGGACTAGCGGGAACCGAGCAGTACTTC. Residues: CAIRGLAGTEQYF.

This clonotype was recorded at least ten times. This chain connects TRBV20-1 to TRBJ2-5; D not certain. This CDR3 spans 15 amino acids. Germline V gene data show CDR1 as DFQATT and CDR2 as SNEGSKA (reference sequence). The V and J ends lost 5 bases and 0 bases respectively, with 16 bases between them. The CDR3 nucleotides are TGCAGTGCTGTAAATCCGGGCTCGTACCAAGAGACCCAGTACTTC. Translating gives CSAVNPGSYQETQYF.

Remarks on this clonotype: Since a much larger clone is just one base distant, this may be a read error. V and J are TRBV20-1 and TRBJ2-7, with D unclear. V dropped 1 base and J dropped 0 bases, with 13 bases sitting between them. The V gene's germline CDR1 is DFQATT and CDR2 SNEGSKA (reference sequence). The CDR3 length is 15 residues. The CDR3 coding sequence is TGCAGTGCTAGAGTGTGGGGAAAGGGCTCCTACGAGCAGTACTTC. It is translated as CSARVWGKGSYEQYF.

This clonotype occurred many times. The chain links TRBV7-2 to TRBJ2-1; no firm D call. The CDR3 consists of 16 residues. Per germline, CDR1 SGHTA and CDR2 FQGNSA. Trimming cost V 2 bases and J 0 bases, with 11 bases left between them. For the CDR3, the DNA is TGTGCCAGCAGCTTAATTTTCTCAAGCTCCTACAATGAGCAGTTCTTC. Its protein is CASSLIFSSSYNEQFF.

This clonotype was detected only once. This chain joins TRBV11-2 and TRBJ1-1, with a tentative D call TRBD1 (5 bases). This CDR3 region has 19 residues. V was clipped by 0 bases and J by 1 base, with 21 bases between them. The germline gives CDR1 SGHAT, CDR2 FQNNGV. The CDR3 spells CASSLDRAGMGLENTEAFF. The CDR3 DNA sequence: TGTGCCAGCAGCTTAGATCGGGCAGGGATGGGCTTGGAGAACACTGAAGCTTTCTTT. Full variable domain (missing parts from reference TRBV11-2 and TRBJ1-1): EAGVAQSPRYKIIEKRQSVAFWCNPISGHATLYWYQQILGQGPKLLIQFQNNGVVDDSQLPKDRFSAERLKGVDSTLKIQPAKLEDSAVYLCASSLDRAGMGLENTEAFFGQGTRLTVV.

This clonotype showed up many times. The CDR3 loop is CALGETGNTIYF. The DNA for the CDR3 is TGTGCCCTCGGGGAAACTGGAAACACCATATATTTT. The chain couples TRBV6-6 to TRBJ1-3, with D unclear. V lost 11 bases to trimming and J lost 2 bases, with 10 bases between them. The germline V gene encodes CDR1 MNHNY and CDR2 SVGAGI (reference sequence). The CDR3 has 12 amino acids.

This clonotype has a count of ten or more. The V call is TRBV2, the J call TRBJ1-4; a possible D gene is TRBD1 (5 bases). This CDR3 spans 13 amino acids. Germline CDR1 is SNHLY and CDR2 is FYNNEI. Trimming cost V 7 bases and J 7 bases, with 13 bases left between them. The CDR3 DNA sequence: TGTGCCAGCAACTCCGGGGGAGGTGAAAAACTGTTTTTT. This translates into CASNSGGGEKLFF.

At least ten counts were recorded for this clonotype. J is TRBJ2-6 and V is TRBV28; no clear D. CDR3 length equals 15 residues. The V and J ends lost 6 bases and 2 bases respectively, with 11 bases between them. Germline V lookup: CDR1 MDHEN, CDR2 SYDVKM. The CDR3 loop reads CASSPPWAGANVLTF. CDR3 in DNA: TGTGCCAGCAGCCCCCCGTGGGCTGGGGCCAACGTCCTGACTTTC.

This clonotype was seen more than once but under ten times. The chain is built from TRBV5-1 and TRBJ2-3, with TRBD2 identical over 11 bases. The V and J ends lost 1 base and 4 bases, in that order; junction bases with no gene match: 2. The CDR3 length is 15 residues. Germline values: CDR1 SGHRS, CDR2 YFSETQ. CDR3 loop: CASSLTSGRADTQYF. DNA for the CDR3: TGCGCCAGCAGCTTGACTAGCGGGAGAGCAGATACGCAGTATTTT.

This clonotype showed up just a few times. The rearrangement links TRBV2 to TRBJ1-2; D unclear. The V gene lost 5 bases and the J gene lost 3 bases, with 10 bases spanning the gap. The CDR3 sequence is 13 residues long. CDR1 and CDR2 from the germline V gene are SNHLY and FYNNEI. The CDR3 is CASSIGGYYGYTF. CDR3 DNA: TGTGCCAGCAGTATCGGCGGATACTATGGCTACACCTTC.

There are many counts of this clonotype. The chain uses TRBV5-1 and TRBJ2-1; TRBD2 aligns across 9 bases. Germline V gene sequence: CDR1 SGHRS, CDR2 YFSETQ. V shed 5 bases, J shed 5 bases, and the junction held 5 bases outside the gene matches. The CDR3 is 14 amino acids. The DNA of the CDR3 is TGCGCCAGCAGTGCGACTAGCGGTAACAATGAGCAGTTCTTC. Translating it yields CASSATSGNNEQFF.

This clonotype has ten or more counts. V and J are TRBV5-1 and TRBJ2-1; TRBD1 aligns across 7 bases. The CDR3 has 19 residues. The trim removed 1 base at V and 0 bases at J, leaving 13 bases unmatched. The germline CDR1 and CDR2 sequences are SGHRS and YFSETQ. The CDR3 loop reads CASSLIFSDRESSYNEQFF. The CDR3 region has the DNA TGCGCCAGCAGCTTGATATTCAGTGACAGGGAGAGCTCCTACAATGAGCAGTTCTTC.

This clonotype was detected ten times or more. The chain employs TRBV12-3 or TRBV12-4 and TRBJ1-1, with D possibly TRBD1 on 5 matching bases. Trimming took off 3 bases at V and 10 bases at J, with 12 bases between the two ends. This CDR3 comprises 12 residues. The CDR3 reads CASSLETVPAFF. CDR3 DNA sequence: TGTGCCAGCAGTTTGGAGACAGTGCCAGCTTTCTTT.

Many counts were recorded for this clonotype. V gene TRBV7-3 combines with J gene TRBJ2-2; D may be TRBD1 or TRBD2 (5 bases each). There are 15 residues in the CDR3. V lost 4 bases, J lost 4 bases, and 13 bases lay in between. The germline V gene has CDR1 SGHTA and CDR2 FQGTGA. The CDR3 DNA sequence: TGTGCCAGCAGCTCCTCTTGGGACGGCACCGGGGAGCTGTTTTTT. Its protein is CASSSSWDGTGELFF.

This clonotype came up a few times. V and J are TRBV12-3 or TRBV12-4 and TRBJ2-3; D remains unclear. The germline V and J ends were trimmed by 5 bases and 1 base, with 10 bases remaining between them. The CDR3 is 14 amino acids. Here the CDR3 reads CASSPRSGTDTQYF. The CDR3 DNA sequence: TGTGCCAGCAGTCCCAGATCCGGCACAGATACGCAGTATTTT.

V is TRBV20-1 and J is TRBJ1-2; no firm D call. Germline values: CDR1 DFQATT, CDR2 SNEGSKA (reference sequence). The CDR3 sequence is 13 residues long. Trimming cost V 5 bases and J 5 bases, with 15 bases left between them. The CDR3 here is CSALSQIGYGYTF. CDR3 nucleotides: TGCAGTGCTTTGTCGCAAATAGGTTATGGCTACACCTTC.

This clonotype has just a few counts. The rearrangement joins TRBV20-1 to TRBJ2-3; D unclear. This CDR3 comprises 12 residues. Germline V gene sequence: CDR1 DFQATT, CDR2 SNEGSKA (reference sequence). The V end lost 0 bases, the J end lost 3 bases, and 4 bases lay between the germline ends. CDR3 bases: TGCAGTGCTAGAGATAAGACAGATACGCAGTATTTT. Its protein is CSARDKTDTQYF.

This clonotype has a count of ten or more. The CDR3 DNA follows: TGCAGTGCTAGAAAGTTATCAGATACGCAGTATTTT. Encoded protein: CSARKLSDTQYF. The V call is TRBV20-1, the J call TRBJ2-3; no definite D call. This CDR3 is 12 amino acids long. Germline CDR1 is DFQATT and CDR2 is SNEGSKA (reference sequence). Trimming pared 2 bases from V and 4 bases from J, leaving 7 bases between.

This clonotype appeared many times. V and J are TRBV12-3 or TRBV12-4 and TRBJ1-3; D ambiguous. This CDR3 region has 15 residues. V shed 3 bases and J shed 0 bases, with 9 bases lying between them. The CDR3 loop is CASSLAGSSGNTIYF. CDR3 nucleotides: TGTGCCAGCAGTTTGGCCGGGAGCTCTGGAAACACCATATATTTT.

This clonotype was observed many times. This chain joins TRBV20-1 and TRBJ2-1; 11 nucleotides align to TRBD2. Germline values: CDR1 DFQATT, CDR2 SNEGSKA (reference sequence). This CDR3 is 17 amino acids long. V was pared by 6 bases and J by 0 bases, with 10 bases of the junction left unmatched. The chain's CDR3 is CSARDGLAGHSYNEQFF. Written as DNA, the CDR3 is TGCAGTGCCAGGGATGGACTAGCGGGCCACTCCTACAATGAGCAGTTCTTC.